Sequencing of this T cell receptor (beta chain) was carried out in a study of identical twins. TCRdb independently ran MiXCR on the 5' RACE reads; one entry per CDR3 protein. The sample holds over 600,000 distinct CDR3 sequences, around 21% seen once. The CDR3 length is 14 residues. The V end lost 6 bases, the J end lost 0 bases, and 12 bases lay between the germline ends. CDR1 and CDR2 from the germline V gene are SQVTM and ANQGSEA. The sample also formed part of further work on T cells expressing NK-cell markers. As that report states: Sorted CD3+CD56-NKG2C+, CD3+CD56+NKG2C- and CD3+CD56+NKG2C+ T cells were the source of the TCR beta repertoires. There remained a lack of clarity about HCMV specificity of expanded NKG2C+ T cell clones.

The TCR sequence derives from a woman between 18 and 29 years old in good health. Sequencing was done on a sample of PBMCs. V and J are TRBV29-1 and TRBJ2-1, with D perhaps matching TRBD1 (6 bases). CDR3 region: CSVRGPNSYNEQFF. Here the CDR3 DNA reads TGCAGCGTCAGGGGCCCCAACTCCTACAATGAGCAGTTCTTC.